This T cell receptor (beta chain) was captured in a study of OX40 agonist ivuxolimab in advanced cancers. Systemic immunosuppression or a history of autoimmune disease excluded patients. The germline V and J ends were trimmed by 1 base and 4 bases, with 2 bases remaining between them. Germline CDR1 and CDR2: SGHDT and YYEEEE. The CDR3 covers 11 residues. Profiling relied on immunoSEQ multiplex PCR, and the TCRdb table lists in-frame clones only, not all of them. The data show 55,000 to 75,000 clones, roughly 85% seen once. This clonotype was obtained from an adult with an advanced solid tumor such as melanoma, head and neck, liver or kidney cancer. The input for sequencing was CD4+ or CD8+ T cells sorted from blood, taken in a trial of the OX40 agonist ivuxolimab. The chain combines TRBV5-6 with TRBJ2-5, with D unclear. In nucleotides, the CDR3 is TGTGCCAGCAGCTTGCGAGAGACCCAGTACTTC. Its protein is CASSLRETQYF.